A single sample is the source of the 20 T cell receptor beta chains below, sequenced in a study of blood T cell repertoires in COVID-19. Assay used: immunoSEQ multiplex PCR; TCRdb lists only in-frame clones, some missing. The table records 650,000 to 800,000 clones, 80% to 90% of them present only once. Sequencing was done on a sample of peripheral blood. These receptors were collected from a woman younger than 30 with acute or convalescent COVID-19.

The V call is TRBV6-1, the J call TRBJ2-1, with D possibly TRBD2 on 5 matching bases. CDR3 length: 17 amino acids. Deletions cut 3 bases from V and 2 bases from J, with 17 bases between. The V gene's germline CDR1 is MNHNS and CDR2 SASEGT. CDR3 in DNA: TGTGCCAGCAGTGAGGCCAAGGCCCCCGGGGCCTACAATGAGCAGTTCTTC. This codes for CASSEAKAPGAYNEQFF.

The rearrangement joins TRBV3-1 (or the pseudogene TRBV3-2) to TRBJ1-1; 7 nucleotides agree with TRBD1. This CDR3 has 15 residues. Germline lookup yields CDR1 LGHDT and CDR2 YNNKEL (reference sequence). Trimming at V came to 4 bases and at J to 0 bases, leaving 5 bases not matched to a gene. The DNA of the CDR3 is TGTGCCAGCAGCCTTTTACAGGGGTTGAACACTGAAGCTTTCTTT. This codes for CASSLLQGLNTEAFF.

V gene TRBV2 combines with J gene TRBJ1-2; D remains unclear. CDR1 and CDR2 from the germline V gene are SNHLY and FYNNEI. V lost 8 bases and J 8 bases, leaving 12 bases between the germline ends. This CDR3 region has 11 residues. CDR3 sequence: CASFGAGGYTF. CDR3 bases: TGTGCCAGCTTCGGAGCCGGGGGCTACACCTTC.

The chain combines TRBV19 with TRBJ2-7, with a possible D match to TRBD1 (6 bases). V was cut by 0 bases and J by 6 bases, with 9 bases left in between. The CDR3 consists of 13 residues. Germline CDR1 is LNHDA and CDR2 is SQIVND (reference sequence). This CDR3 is CASSIDTGIEQYF. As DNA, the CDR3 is TGTGCCAGTAGTATAGACACAGGGATCGAGCAGTACTTC.

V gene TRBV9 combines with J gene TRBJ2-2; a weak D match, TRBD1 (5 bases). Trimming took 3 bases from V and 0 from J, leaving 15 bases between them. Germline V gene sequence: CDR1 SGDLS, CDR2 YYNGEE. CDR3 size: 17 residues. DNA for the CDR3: TGTGCCAGCAGCGGGCAGGGTTCTCGCACGAACACCGGGGAGCTGTTTTTT. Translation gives CASSGQGSRTNTGELFF.

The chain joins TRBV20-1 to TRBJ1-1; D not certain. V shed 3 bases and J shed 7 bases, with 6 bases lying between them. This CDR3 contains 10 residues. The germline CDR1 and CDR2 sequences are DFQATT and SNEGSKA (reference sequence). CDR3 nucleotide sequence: TGCAGTGCTAGGATTAGTGAAGCTTTCTTT. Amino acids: CSARISEAFF.

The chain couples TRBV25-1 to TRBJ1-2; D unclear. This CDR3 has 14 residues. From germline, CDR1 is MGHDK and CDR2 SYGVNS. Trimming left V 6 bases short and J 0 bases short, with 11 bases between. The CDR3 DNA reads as TGTGCCAGCAGCGTTTATGAGGCTAACTATGGCTACACCTTC. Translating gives CASSVYEANYGYTF.

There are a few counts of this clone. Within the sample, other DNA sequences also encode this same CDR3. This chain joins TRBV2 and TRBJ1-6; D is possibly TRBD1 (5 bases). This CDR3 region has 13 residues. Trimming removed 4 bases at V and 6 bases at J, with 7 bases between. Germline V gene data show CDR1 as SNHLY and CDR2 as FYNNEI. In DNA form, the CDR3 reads TGTGCCAGCAGTGGGCAGGGTAATTCACCCCTCCACTTT. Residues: CASSGQGNSPLHF.

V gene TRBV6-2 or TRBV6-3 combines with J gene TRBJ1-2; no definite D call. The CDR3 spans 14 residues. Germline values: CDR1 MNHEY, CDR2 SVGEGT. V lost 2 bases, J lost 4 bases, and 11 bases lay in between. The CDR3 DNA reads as TGTGCCAGCAGTTACAGTTTGCGGGGCTATGGCTACACCTTC. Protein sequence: CASSYSLRGYGYTF.

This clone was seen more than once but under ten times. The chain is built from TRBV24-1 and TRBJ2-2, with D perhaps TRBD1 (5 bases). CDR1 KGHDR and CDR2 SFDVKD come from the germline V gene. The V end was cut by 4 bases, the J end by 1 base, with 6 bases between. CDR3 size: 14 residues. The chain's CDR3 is CATSEQGNTGELFF. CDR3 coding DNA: TGTGCCACCAGTGAGCAGGGGAACACCGGGGAGCTGTTTTTT.

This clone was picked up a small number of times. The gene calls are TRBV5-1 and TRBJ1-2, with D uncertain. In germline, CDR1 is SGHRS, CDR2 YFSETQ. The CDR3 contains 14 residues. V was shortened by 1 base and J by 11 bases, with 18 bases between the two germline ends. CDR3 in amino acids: CASSLYPGAFGYTF. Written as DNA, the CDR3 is TGCGCCAGCAGCTTGTATCCAGGCGCCTTTGGGTACACCTTC.

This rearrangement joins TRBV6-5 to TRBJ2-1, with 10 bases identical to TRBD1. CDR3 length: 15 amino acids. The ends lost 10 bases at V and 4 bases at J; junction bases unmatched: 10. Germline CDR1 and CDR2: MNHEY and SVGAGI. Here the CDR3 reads CANYEPGQGYNEQFF. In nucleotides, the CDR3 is TGTGCCAACTACGAACCGGGACAGGGGTACAATGAGCAGTTCTTC.

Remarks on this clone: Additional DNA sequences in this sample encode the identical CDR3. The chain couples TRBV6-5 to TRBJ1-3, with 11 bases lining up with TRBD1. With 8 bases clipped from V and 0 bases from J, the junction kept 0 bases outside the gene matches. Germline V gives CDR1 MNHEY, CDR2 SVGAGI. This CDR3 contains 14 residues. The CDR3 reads CASGTGGSGNTIYF. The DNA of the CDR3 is TGTGCCAGCGGGACAGGGGGCTCTGGAAACACCATATATTTT.

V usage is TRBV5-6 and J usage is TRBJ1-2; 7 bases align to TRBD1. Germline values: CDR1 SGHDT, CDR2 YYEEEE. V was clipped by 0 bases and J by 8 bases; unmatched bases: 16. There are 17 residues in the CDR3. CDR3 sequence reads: CASSLDPLPTGLHGYTF. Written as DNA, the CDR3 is TGTGCCAGCAGCTTGGATCCCTTGCCGACAGGGTTGCACGGCTACACCTTC.

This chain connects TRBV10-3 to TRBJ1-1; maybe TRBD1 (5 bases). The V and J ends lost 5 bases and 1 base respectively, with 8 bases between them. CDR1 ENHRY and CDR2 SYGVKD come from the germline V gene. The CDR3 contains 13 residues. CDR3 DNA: TGTGCCATCAGTACAACAGGGAACACTGAAGCTTTCTTT. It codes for CAISTTGNTEAFF.

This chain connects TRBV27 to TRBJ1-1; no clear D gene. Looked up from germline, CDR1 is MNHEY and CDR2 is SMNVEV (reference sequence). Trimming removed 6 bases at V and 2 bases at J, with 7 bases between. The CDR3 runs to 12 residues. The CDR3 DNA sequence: TGTGCCAGCAGAAGCCGTAACACTGAAGCTTTCTTT. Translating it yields CASRSRNTEAFF.

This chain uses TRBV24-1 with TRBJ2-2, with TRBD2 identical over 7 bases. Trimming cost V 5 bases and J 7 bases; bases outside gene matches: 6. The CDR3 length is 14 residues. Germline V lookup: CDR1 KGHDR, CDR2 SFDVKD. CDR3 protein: CATSALALSGELFF. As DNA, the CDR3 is TGTGCCACCAGTGCACTAGCGCTAAGCGGGGAGCTGTTTTTT.

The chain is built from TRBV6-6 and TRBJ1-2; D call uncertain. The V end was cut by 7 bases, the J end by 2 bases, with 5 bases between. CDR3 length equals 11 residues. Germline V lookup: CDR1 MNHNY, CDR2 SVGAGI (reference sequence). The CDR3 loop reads CASIQNYGYTF. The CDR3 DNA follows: TGTGCCAGCATTCAAAACTATGGCTACACCTTC.

CDR3 nucleotide sequence: TGTGCCAGCAGCTTCCGGGGGGTAGATACGCAGTATTTT. This sequence encodes CASSFRGVDTQYF. The chain joins TRBV7-2 to TRBJ2-3; 7 bases fit TRBD2. The CDR3 has 13 amino acids. Germline lookup yields CDR1 SGHTA and CDR2 FQGNSA. Trimming cost V 3 bases and J 5 bases; bases outside gene matches: 2. Looking up the rest from reference TRBV7-2 and TRBJ2-3 gives the full variable domain: GAGVSQSPSNKVTEKGKDVELRCDPISGHTALYWYRQSLGQGLEFLIYFQGNSAPDKSGLPSDRFSAERTGGSVSTLTIQRTQQEDSAVYLCASSFRGVDTQYFGPGTRLTVL.

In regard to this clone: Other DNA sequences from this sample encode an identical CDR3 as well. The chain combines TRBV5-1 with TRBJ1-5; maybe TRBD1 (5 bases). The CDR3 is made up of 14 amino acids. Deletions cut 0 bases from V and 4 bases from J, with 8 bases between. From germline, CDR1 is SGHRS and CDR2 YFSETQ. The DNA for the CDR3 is TGCGCCAGCAGCTTGGACGGGGGAAATCAGCCCCAGCATTTT. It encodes CASSLDGGNQPQHF.